Presented here are 7 T cell receptor beta chains from one specimen sequenced in a study of T cells in Graves' hyperthyroidism and ophthalmopathy. The TCR beta CDR3 regions underwent amplification using RNA transcripts as the source. In the first-round RT-PCR of the TCR CDR3, the HTBI primer set was used. TCRdb re-analysed the multiplex PCR reads in MiXCR, keeping a single row per CDR3 protein. The sample includes more than 450,000 distinct CDR3 sequences, about 20% of them seen just once. What was sequenced was blood. The receptors were sampled from a man aged 35 to 55 with Graves' ophthalmopathy.

Remarks on this clonotype: A much larger clonotype is one base distant, so this may be a read error. The chain combines TRBV2 with TRBJ2-7, with no clear D. The CDR3 runs to 14 residues. Germline CDR1 is SNHLY and CDR2 is FYNNEI. For the CDR3, the DNA is TGTGCCAGCAGTGACTACGGACGAACCTACGAGCAGTGCTTC. It is translated as CASSDYGRTYEQCF.

This clonotype was seen only once. This rearrangement joins TRBV19 to TRBJ2-3; D is ambiguous. The CDR3 length is 14 residues. Germline loops: CDR1 LNHDA, CDR2 SQIVND (reference sequence). V was trimmed by 8 bases and J by 0 bases, leaving 12 bases between them. The CDR3: CASSISGSTDTQYF. CDR3 coding DNA: TGTGCCAGTTCGATCTCTGGGAGCACAGATACGCAGTATTTT.

This clonotype has a handful of counts. The rearrangement uses TRBV12-3 or TRBV12-4 and TRBJ2-2, with TRBD1 matching over 8 bases. The trim removed 6 bases at V and 6 bases at J, leaving 12 bases unmatched. This CDR3 spans 16 amino acids. This CDR3 is CASRPRTGRIAGELFF. CDR3 nucleotides: TGTGCCAGCAGGCCTAGGACAGGGCGAATCGCCGGGGAGCTGTTTTTT.

This clonotype was counted between two and nine times. The chain is built from TRBV6-2 or TRBV6-3 and TRBJ2-1; 7 nucleotides match TRBD1. There are 15 residues in the CDR3. Germline V gene sequence: CDR1 MNHEY, CDR2 SVGEGT. V trimming: 0 bases; J trimming: 5 bases; junction bases outside the gene matches: 4. CDR3 nucleotides: TGTGCCAGCAGTTACTCGACAGGGTACCACAATGAGCAGTTCTTC. Its translation is CASSYSTGYHNEQFF.

This clonotype showed up just a few times. The V gene is TRBV28, the J gene TRBJ1-5; D possibly corresponds to TRBD1 (6 bases). The CDR3 runs to 15 residues. V lost 8 bases and J 0 bases, leaving 14 bases between the germline ends. The germline CDR1 and CDR2 sequences are MDHEN and SYDVKM. CDR3 in DNA: TGTGCCAGCCTTCGAGCAGGGGTTAGCAATCAGCCCCAGCATTTT. Translating it yields CASLRAGVSNQPQHF.

A remark on this clonotype: Being one base from a much bigger clone, this may be a read error. Written as DNA, the CDR3 is TGTGTCACCTCAGGGGAGGGAAGAGGCTACGGCTACACCTTC. Translated, it gives CVTSGEGRGYGYTF. V is TRBV2 and J is TRBJ1-2, with D possibly matching TRBD1 (6 bases). Germline V gene lookup returns CDR1 SNHLY and CDR2 FYNNEI. The CDR3 totals 14 residues.

The chain combines TRBV6-5 with TRBJ2-1, with 7 bases aligning to TRBD2. V shed 0 bases and J 1 base; nucleotides not matched to a gene: 3. The CDR3 runs to 16 residues. The germline V gene encodes CDR1 MNHEY and CDR2 SVGAGI. The CDR3 bases are TGTGCCAGCAGTTACTCGCCAGCGGGGTCCTACAATGAGCAGTTCTTC. It is translated as CASSYSPAGSYNEQFF.